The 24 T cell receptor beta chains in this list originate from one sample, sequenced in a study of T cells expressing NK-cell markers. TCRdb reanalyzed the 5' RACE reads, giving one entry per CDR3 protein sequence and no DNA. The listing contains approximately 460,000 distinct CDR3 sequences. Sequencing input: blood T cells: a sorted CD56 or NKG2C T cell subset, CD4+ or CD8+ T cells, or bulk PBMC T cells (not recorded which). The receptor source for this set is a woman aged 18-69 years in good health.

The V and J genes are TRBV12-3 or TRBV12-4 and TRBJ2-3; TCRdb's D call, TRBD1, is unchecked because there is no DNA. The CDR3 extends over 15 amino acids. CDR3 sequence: CASSPRQGAGDTQYF.

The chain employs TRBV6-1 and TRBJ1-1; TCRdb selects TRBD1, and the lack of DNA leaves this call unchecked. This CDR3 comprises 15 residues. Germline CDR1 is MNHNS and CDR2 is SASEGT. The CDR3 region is CASWIGQGRNTEAFF.

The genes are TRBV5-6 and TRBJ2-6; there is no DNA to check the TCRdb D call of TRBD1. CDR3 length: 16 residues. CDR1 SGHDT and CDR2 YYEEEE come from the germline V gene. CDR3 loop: CASSKVGAGGANVLTF. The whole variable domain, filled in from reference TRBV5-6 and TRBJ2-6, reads DAGVTQSPTHLIKTRGQQVTLRCSPKSGHDTVSWYQQALGQGPQFIFQYYEEEERQRGNFPDRFSGHQFPNYSSELNVNALLLGDSALYLCASSKVGAGGANVLTFGAGSRLTVL.

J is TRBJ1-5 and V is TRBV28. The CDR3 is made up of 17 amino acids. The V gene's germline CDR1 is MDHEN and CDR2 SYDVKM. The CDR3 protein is CASSLFFTDFSNQPQHF.

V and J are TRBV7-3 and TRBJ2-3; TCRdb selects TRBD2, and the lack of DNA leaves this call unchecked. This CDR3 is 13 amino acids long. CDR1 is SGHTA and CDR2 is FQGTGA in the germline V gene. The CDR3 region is CASSLRLADTQYF. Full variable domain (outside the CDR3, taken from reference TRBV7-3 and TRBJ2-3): GAGVSQTPSNKVTEKGKYVELRCDPISGHTALYWYRQSLGQGPEFLIYFQGTGAADDSGLPNDRFFAVRPEGSVSTLKIQRTERGDSAVYLCASSLRLADTQYFGPGTRLTVL.

CDR3 amino acids: CASSQEINTEAFF. The genes are TRBV6-2 or TRBV6-3 and TRBJ1-1. CDR3 size: 13 residues. Germline V CDR1 and CDR2: MNHEY, SVGEGT.

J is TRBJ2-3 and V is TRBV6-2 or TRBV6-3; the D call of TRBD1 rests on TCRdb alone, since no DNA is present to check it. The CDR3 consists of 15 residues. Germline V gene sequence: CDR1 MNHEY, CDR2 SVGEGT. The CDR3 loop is CASSMTGLSTDTQYF.

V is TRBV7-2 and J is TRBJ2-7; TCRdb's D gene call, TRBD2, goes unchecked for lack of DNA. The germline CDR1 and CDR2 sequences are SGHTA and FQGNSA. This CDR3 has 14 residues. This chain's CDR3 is CASSPRTITYEQYF.

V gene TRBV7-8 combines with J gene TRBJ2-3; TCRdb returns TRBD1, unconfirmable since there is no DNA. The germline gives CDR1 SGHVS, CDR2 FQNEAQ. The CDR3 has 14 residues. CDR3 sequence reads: CASSSGTGGRGQYF.

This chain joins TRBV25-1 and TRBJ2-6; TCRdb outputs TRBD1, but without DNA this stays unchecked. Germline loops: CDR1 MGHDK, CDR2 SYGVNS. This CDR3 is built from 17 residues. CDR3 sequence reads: CASSEYPTPRGANVLTF.

CDR3 amino acids: CASSLEGQRNSGANVLTF. The chain uses TRBV11-2 and TRBJ2-6; the TCRdb call, TRBD1, lacks DNA for checking. Germline-derived CDR1 and CDR2 are SGHAT and FQNNGV. CDR3 length: 18 residues.

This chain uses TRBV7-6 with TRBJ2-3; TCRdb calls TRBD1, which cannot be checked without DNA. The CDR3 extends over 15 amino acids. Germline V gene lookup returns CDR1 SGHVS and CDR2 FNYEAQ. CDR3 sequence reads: CASSHSGGDADTQYF.

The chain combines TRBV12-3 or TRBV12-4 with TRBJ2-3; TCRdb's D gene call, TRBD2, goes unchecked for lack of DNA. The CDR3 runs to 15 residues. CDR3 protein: CASSSLAGGSDTQYF.

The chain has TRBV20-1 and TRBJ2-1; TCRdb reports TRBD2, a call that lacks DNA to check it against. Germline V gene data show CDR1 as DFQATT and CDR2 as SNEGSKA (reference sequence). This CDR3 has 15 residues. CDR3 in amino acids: CSASRRLPTNNEQFF.

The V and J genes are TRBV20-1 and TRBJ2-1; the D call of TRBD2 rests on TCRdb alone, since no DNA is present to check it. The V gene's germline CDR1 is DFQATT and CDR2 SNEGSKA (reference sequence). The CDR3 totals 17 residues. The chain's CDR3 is CSAIVLAGRQTYNEQFF.

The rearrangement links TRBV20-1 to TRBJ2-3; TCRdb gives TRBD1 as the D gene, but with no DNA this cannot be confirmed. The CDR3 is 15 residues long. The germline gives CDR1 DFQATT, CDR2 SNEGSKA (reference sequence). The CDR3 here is CSATNRDRVSNTQYF.

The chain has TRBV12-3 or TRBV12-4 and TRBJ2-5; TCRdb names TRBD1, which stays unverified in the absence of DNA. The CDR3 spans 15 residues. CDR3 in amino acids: CASSSSGSGSETQYF.

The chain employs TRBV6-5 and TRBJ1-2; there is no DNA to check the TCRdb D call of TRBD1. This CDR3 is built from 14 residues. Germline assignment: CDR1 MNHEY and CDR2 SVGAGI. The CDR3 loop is CASSYADRPYGYTF.

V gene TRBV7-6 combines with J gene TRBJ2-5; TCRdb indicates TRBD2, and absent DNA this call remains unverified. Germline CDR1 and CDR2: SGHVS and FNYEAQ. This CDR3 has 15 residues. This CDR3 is CASIPSPQAPGTQYF.

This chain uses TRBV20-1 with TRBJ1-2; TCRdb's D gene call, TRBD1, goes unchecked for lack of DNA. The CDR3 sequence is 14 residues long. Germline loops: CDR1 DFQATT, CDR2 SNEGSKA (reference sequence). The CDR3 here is CSAGPSSGVGGYTF.

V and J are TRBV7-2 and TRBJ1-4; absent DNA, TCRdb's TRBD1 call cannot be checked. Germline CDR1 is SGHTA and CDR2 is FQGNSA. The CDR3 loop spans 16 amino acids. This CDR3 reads CASSHELAGQGEKLFF.

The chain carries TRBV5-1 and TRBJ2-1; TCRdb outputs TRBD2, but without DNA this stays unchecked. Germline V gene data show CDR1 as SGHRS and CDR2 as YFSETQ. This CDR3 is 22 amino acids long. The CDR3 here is CASSLDNQRLAGKARCDNEQFF.

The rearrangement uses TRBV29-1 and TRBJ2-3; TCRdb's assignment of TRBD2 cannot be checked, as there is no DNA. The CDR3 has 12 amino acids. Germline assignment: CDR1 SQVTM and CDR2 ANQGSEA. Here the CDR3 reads CSVRESADTQYF.

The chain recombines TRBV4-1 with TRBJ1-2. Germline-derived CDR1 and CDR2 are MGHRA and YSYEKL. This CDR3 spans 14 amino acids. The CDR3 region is CASSLGPKSGGYTF.